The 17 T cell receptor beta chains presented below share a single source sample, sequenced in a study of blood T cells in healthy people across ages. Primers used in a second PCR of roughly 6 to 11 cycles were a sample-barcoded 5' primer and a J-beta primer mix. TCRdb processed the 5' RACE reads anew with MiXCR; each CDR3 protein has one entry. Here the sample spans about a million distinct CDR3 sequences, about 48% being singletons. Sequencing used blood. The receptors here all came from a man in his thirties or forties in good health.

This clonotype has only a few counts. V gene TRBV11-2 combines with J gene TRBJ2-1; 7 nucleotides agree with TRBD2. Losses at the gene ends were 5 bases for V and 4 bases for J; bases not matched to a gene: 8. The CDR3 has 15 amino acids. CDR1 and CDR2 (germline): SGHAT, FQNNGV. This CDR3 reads CASSVRLAEYNEQFF. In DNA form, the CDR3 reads TGTGCCAGCAGCGTCAGACTAGCAGAATACAATGAGCAGTTCTTC. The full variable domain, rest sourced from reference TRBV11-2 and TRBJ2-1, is EAGVAQSPRYKIIEKRQSVAFWCNPISGHATLYWYQQILGQGPKLLIQFQNNGVVDDSQLPKDRFSAERLKGVDSTLKIQPAKLEDSAVYLCASSVRLAEYNEQFFGPGTRLTVL.

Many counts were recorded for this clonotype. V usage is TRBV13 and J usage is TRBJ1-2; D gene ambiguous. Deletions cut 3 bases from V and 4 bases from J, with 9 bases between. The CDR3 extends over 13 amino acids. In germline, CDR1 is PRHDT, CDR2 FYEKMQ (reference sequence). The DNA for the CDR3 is TGTGCCAGCAGCTTGGGCTCCCGCTATGGCTACACCTTC. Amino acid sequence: CASSLGSRYGYTF.

CDR3 in DNA: TGTGCCAGCAGCCCCGACAGGATCAAAGAGACTGAAGCTTTCTTT. It codes for CASSPDRIKETEAFF. The chain recombines TRBV27 with TRBJ1-1, with D possibly being TRBD1 (6 bases). V lost 6 bases, J lost 5 bases, and 19 bases lay in between. Germline V gives CDR1 MNHEY, CDR2 SMNVEV (reference sequence). This CDR3 region has 15 residues.

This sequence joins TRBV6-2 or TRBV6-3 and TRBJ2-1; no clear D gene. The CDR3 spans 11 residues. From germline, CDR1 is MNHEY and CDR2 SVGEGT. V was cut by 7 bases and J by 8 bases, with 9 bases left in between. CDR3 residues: CASKGPDEQFF. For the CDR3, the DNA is TGTGCCAGCAAAGGGCCAGATGAGCAGTTCTTC.

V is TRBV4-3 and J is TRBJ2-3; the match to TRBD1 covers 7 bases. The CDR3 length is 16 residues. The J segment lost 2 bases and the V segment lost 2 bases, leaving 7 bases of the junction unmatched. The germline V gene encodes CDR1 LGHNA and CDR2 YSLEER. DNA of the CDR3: TGCGCCAGCAGCCAAACCCAAAGGGGGCTCACAGATACGCAGTATTTT. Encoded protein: CASSQTQRGLTDTQYF.

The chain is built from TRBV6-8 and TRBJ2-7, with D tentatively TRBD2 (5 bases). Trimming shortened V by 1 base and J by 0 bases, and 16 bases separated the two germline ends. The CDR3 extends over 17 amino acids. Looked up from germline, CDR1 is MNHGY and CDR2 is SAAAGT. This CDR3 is CASSYLDGGTLSYEQYF. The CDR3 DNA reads TGTGCCAGCAGTTACTTAGACGGAGGCACTCTCTCCTACGAGCAGTACTTC.

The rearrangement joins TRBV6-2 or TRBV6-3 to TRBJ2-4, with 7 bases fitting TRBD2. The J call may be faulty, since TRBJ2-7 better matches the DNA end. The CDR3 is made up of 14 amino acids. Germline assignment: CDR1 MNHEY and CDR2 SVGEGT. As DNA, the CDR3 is TGTGCCAGCACCAACCGACTAGCCGCCTACGAGCAGTACTTC. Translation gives CASTNRLAAYEQYF.

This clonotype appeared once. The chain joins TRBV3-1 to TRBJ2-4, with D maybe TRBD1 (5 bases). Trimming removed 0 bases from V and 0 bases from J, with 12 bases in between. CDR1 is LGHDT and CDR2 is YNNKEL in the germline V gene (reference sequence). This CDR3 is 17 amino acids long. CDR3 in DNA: TGTGCCAGCAGCCAAGAACCAGGGCCTATAGCCAAAAACATTCAGTACTTC. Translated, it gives CASSQEPGPIAKNIQYF. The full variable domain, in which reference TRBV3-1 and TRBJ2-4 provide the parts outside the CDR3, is DTAVSQTPKYLVTQMGNDKSIKCEQNLGHDTMYWYKQDSKKFLKIMFSYNNKELIINETVPNRFSPKSPDKAHLNLHINSLELGDSAVYFCASSQEPGPIAKNIQYFGAGTRLSVL.

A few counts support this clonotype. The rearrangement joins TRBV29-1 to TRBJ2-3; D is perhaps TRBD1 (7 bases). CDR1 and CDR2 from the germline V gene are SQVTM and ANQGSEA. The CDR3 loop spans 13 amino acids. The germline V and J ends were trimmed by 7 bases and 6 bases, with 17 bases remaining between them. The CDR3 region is CSAKGGGLDTQYF. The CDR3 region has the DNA TGCAGCGCCAAAGGAGGGGGCTTGGATACGCAGTATTTT.

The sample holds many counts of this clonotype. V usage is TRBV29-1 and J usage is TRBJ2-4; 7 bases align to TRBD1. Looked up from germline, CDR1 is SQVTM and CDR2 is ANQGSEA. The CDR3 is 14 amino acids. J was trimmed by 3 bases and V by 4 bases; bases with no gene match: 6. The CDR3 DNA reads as TGCAGCGTTGCCGACAGGGCGGACAAAAACATTCAGTACTTC. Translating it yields CSVADRADKNIQYF.

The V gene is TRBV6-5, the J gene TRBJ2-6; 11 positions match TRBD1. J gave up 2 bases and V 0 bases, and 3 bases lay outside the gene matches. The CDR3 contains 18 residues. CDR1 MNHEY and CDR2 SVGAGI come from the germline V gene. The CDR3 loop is CASSYSRTGGAGANVLTF. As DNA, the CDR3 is TGTGCCAGCAGTTACTCGCGGACAGGGGGCGCTGGGGCCAACGTCCTGACTTTC.

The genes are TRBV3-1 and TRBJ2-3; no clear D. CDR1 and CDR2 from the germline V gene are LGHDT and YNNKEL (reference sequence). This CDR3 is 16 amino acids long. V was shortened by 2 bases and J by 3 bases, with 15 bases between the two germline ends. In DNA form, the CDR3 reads TGTGCCAGCAGCCAACAGTCCGGGCGACGAACAGATACGCAGTATTTT. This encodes CASSQQSGRRTDTQYF.

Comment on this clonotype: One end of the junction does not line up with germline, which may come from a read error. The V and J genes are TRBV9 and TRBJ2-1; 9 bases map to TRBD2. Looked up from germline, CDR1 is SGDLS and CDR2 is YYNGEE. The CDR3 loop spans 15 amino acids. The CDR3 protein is CVSSVGGGAPYEQFF. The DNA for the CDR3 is TGTGTCAGCAGCGTAGGCGGGGGGGCCCCATATGAGCAGTTCTTC. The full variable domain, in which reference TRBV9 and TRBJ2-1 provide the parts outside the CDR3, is DSGVTQTPKHLITATGQRVTLRCSPRSGDLSVYWYQQSLDQGLQFLIQYYNGEERAKGNILERFSAQQFPDLHSELNLSSLELGDSALYFCVSSVGGGAPYEQFFGPGTRLTVL.

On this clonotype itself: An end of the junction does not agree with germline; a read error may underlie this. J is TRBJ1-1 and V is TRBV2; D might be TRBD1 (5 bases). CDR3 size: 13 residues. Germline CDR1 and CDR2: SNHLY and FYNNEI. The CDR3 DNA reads TGTGCCAGCACAGGGACCCCATGGACTGAAACTTTCTTT. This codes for CASTGTPWTETFF.

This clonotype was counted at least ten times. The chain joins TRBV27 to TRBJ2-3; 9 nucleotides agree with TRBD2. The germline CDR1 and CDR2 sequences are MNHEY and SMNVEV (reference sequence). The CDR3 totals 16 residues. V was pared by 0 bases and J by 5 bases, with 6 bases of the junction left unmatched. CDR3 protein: CASSLSPGLAGDTQYF. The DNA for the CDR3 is TGTGCCAGCAGTTTATCGCCGGGACTAGCTGGAGATACGCAGTATTTT.

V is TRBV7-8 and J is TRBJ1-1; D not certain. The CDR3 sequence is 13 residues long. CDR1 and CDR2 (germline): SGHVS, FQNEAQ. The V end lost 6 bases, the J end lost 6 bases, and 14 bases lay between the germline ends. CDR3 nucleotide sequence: TGTGCCAGCAGACCGGGGATCGAAGCTGAAGCTTTCTTT. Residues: CASRPGIEAEAFF. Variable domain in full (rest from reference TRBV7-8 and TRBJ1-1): GAGVSQSPRYKVAKRGQDVALRCDPISGHVSLFWYQQALGQGPEFLTYFQNEAQLDKSGLPSDRFFAERPEGSVSTLKIQRTQQEDSAVYLCASRPGIEAEAFFGQGTRLTVV.

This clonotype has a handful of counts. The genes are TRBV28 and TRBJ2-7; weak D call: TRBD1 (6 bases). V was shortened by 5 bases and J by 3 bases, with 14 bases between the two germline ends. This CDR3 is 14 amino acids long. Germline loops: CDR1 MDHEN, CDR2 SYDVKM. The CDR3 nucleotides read TGTGCCAGCAGTCCCACAGGGTTTCTCTACGAGCAGTACTTC. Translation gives CASSPTGFLYEQYF.